This TCR beta chain was profiled in a study of CD8+ T cells in alopecia areata. Treatment meaning: oral pan-JAK inhibitor, 5-10 mg twice daily. Sequencing relied on a cDNA template that was reverse transcribed from extracted RNA. Clones were read by immunoSEQ multiplex PCR, and TCRdb kept only the in-frame ones, dropping some. The table lists 200,000 to 250,000 clones, about 40% of them singletons. Between the trimmed V and J ends, which lost 6 bases and 8 bases, there was a span of 13 bases. The CDR3 sequence is 12 residues long. CDR1 and CDR2 (germline): SEHNR, FQNEAQ (reference sequence). This clonotype was obtained from a human donor with alopecia areata. This sample comprised CD4+ T cells sorted from blood, obtained between weeks 36 and 40, from a patient treated with tofacitinib. V is TRBV7-9 and J is TRBJ1-1; no firm D call. The CDR3 sequence is CASREGVAEAFF. The CDR3 DNA is TGTGCCAGCAGGGAGGGTGTTGCGGAAGCTTTCTTT.